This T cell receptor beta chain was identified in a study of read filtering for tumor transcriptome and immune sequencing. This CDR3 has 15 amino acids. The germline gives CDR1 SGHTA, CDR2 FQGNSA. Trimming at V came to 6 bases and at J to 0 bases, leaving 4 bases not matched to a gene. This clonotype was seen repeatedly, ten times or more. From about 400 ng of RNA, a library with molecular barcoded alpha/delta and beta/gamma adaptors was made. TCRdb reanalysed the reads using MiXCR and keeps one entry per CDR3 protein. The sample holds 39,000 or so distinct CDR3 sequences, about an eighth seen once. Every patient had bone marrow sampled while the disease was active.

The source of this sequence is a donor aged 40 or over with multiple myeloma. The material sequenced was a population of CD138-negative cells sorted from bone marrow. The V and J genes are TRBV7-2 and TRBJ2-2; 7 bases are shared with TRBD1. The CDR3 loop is CASRRQGANTGELFF. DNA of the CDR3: TGTGCCAGCAGACGACAGGGCGCGAACACCGGGGAGCTGTTTTTT.